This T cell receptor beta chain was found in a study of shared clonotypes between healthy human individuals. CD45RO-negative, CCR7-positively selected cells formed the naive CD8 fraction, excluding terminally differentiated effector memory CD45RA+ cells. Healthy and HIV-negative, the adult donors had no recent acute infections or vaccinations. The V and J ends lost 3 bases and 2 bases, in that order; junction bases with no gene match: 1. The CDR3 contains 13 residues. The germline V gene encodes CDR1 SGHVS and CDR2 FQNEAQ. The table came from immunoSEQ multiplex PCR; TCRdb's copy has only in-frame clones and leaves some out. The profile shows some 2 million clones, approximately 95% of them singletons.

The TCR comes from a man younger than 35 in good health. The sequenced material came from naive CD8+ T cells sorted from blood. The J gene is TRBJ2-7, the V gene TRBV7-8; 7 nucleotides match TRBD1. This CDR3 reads CASSFGTAYEQYF. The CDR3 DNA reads TGTGCCAGCAGCTTCGGGACAGCCTACGAGCAGTACTTC.